The 2 T cell receptor beta chains reported below all come from one sample, sequenced in a study of shared clonotypes between healthy human individuals. Method: immunoSEQ multiplex PCR; TCRdb's copy keeps in-frame clones and lacks some. The sample records roughly 700,000 clones, approximately 79% being singletons. The sequencing sample was made of memory CD4+ T cells sorted from blood. Sample subset: CD45RA-negative fraction. The receptors were sampled from a woman in her 30s in good health.

This chain connects TRBV7-9 to TRBJ2-2, with 10 bases identical to TRBD1. The ends lost 4 bases at V and 3 bases at J; junction bases unmatched: 5. The CDR3 is 16 amino acids. The germline V gene has CDR1 SEHNR and CDR2 FQNEAQ (reference sequence). Written as DNA, the CDR3 is TGTGCCAGCAGCTCCCGGACAGGGGGGGACACCGGGGAGCTGTTTTTT. Translating it yields CASSSRTGGDTGELFF.

This clone was seen only once. The chain has TRBV5-1 and TRBJ1-1; TRBD1 matches 9 bases. The CDR3 is 16 residues long. Trimming at V came to 7 bases and at J to 4 bases, leaving 14 bases not matched to a gene. The germline V gene encodes CDR1 SGHRS and CDR2 YFSETQ. CDR3 loop: CASRPGTGIRGTEAFF. CDR3 coding DNA: TGCGCCAGCCGACCCGGGACAGGGATCAGGGGCACTGAAGCTTTCTTT.